One and the same sample provided the 9 T cell receptor beta chains below, sequenced in a study of cytomegalovirus exposure and HLA in healthy donors. Using immunoSEQ multiplex PCR, the repertoire was profiled, and TCRdb retains in-frame clones only, with some absent. Of around 150,000 clones listed, approximately 90% are singletons. The sequenced sample was PBMCs. The source is a man younger than 35 in good health and CMV-seronegative.

The gene calls are TRBV28 and TRBJ2-5; no clear D gene. The V gene lost 7 bases and the J gene lost 5 bases, with 11 bases spanning the gap. Germline V CDR1 and CDR2: MDHEN, SYDVKM. This CDR3 comprises 12 residues. The CDR3 reads CASTEPHETQYF. The CDR3 nucleotides read TGTGCCAGCACCGAGCCCCATGAGACCCAGTACTTC.

The chain carries TRBV29-1 and TRBJ2-4; 7 nucleotides align to TRBD2. J was trimmed by 0 bases and V by 6 bases; bases with no gene match: 8. The V gene's germline CDR1 is SQVTM and CDR2 ANQGSEA. The CDR3 consists of 15 residues. CDR3 region: CSVHLADLAKNIQYF. CDR3 nucleotide sequence: TGCAGCGTCCACCTAGCGGACTTAGCCAAAAACATTCAGTACTTC.

The genes are TRBV7-2 and TRBJ2-5; TRBD1 aligns across 8 bases. Germline loops: CDR1 SGHTA, CDR2 FQGNSA. The CDR3 is made up of 14 amino acids. Germline trimming cut 3 bases from V and 5 bases from J; bases unmatched to any gene: 5. The CDR3 here is CASSFDRGEETQYF. The CDR3 DNA follows: TGTGCCAGCAGCTTCGACAGGGGTGAGGAGACCCAGTACTTC. The whole variable domain, remainder taken from reference TRBV7-2 and TRBJ2-5, is GAGVSQSPSNKVTEKGKDVELRCDPISGHTALYWYRQSLGQGLEFLIYFQGNSAPDKSGLPSDRFSAERTGGSVSTLTIQRTQQEDSAVYLCASSFDRGEETQYFGPGTRLLVL.

This clone has a single count. V usage is TRBV28 and J usage is TRBJ2-7, with D unclear. In germline, CDR1 is MDHEN, CDR2 SYDVKM. This CDR3 region has 14 residues. Trimming cost V 8 bases and J 4 bases, with 18 bases left between them. CDR3 DNA: TGTGCCAGCGCTTCCAGGTTGTTTTTGTACGAGCAGTACTTC. Encoded protein: CASASRLFLYEQYF.

This chain connects TRBV19 to TRBJ1-2; D remains ambiguous. In germline, CDR1 is LNHDA, CDR2 SQIVND (reference sequence). This CDR3 region has 11 residues. Trimming removed 2 bases at V and 13 bases at J, with 11 bases between. The CDR3 spells CASSISGLLTF. The CDR3, as DNA: TGTGCCAGTAGTATATCAGGACTGCTCACCTTC.

A remark on this clone: The junction does not match germline at one end; this may be a read error. The chain has TRBV7-7 and TRBJ2-1, with 10 bases that match TRBD1. Germline lookup yields CDR1 SSHAT and CDR2 FNYEAQ (reference sequence). The CDR3 consists of 15 residues. CDR3 sequence: CASSPVGQGYNEQFF. As DNA, the CDR3 is TGTGCTAGCAGCCCCGTGGGACAGGGGTACAATGAGCAGTTCTTC. The entire variable domain, with the rest obtained from reference TRBV7-7 and TRBJ2-1, is as follows: GAGVSQSPRYKVTKRGQDVTLRCDPISSHATLYWYQQALGQGPEFLTYFNYEAQPDKSGLPSDRFSAERPEGSISTLTIQRTEQRDSAMYRCASSPVGQGYNEQFFGPGTRLTVL.

The J gene is TRBJ1-6, the V gene TRBV6-5; maybe TRBD1 (5 bases). Germline V CDR1 and CDR2: MNHEY, SVGAGI. The CDR3 totals 15 residues. Deletions cut 0 bases from V and 4 bases from J, with 7 bases between. CDR3 protein: CASSYSTDYNSPLHF. In DNA, the CDR3 is TGTGCCAGCAGTTACTCGACAGATTATAATTCACCCCTCCACTTT.

This clone was counted between two and nine times. In nucleotides, the CDR3 is TGTGCCAGCAGCTTGGGACTAGCGGGAGGAACGCAGTATTTT. It yields the protein CASSLGLAGGTQYF. The chain joins TRBV5-6 to TRBJ2-3; 13 bases align to TRBD2. Unmatched junction bases numbered 1, after V lost 0 bases and J lost 9 bases. Germline lookup yields CDR1 SGHDT and CDR2 YYEEEE. The CDR3 is 14 amino acids.

The chain uses TRBV27 and TRBJ1-2, with D maybe TRBD1 (5 bases). V lost 9 bases to trimming and J lost 7 bases, with 21 bases between them. The germline V gene has CDR1 MNHEY and CDR2 SMNVEV (reference sequence). There are 14 residues in the CDR3. CDR3 region: CASRPSGERSGYTF. Written as DNA, the CDR3 is TGTGCCAGTAGGCCATCGGGGGAGAGGAGTGGCTACACCTTC.